This T cell receptor beta chain is from a study of PD-L1 blockade in urothelial cancer. Turning to the study itself: Before enrollment, 0 to 3 chemotherapy regimens had been given to patients. Blood analysis took place 3 weeks (second dose) and 6 weeks after treatment start.

This clone has just a few counts. The antigen is not known. Study-level results: Tumor-associated clones in blood expanded more at 3 weeks in durable-benefit patients.

Repertoires were generated with immunoSEQ multiplex PCR, while TCRdb's copy carries only in-frame clones and drops some. The sample contains fewer than 50,000 clones, 70% to 90% of which appear only once. Patients' urothelial carcinoma was locally advanced or metastatic. CDR3 size: 19 residues. CDR1 SGHVS and CDR2 FNYEAQ come from the germline V gene. After removal of 2 bases from V and 6 bases from J, the junction contained 18 bases not matched to a gene. This clonotype was obtained from a man aged 55 to 69 with urothelial cancer. The sample consisted of PBMCs, taken around atezolizumab (anti-PD-L1) treatment. The V and J genes are TRBV7-6 and TRBJ1-4, with 7 nucleotides matching TRBD1. This CDR3 is CASSLRWGRGSSDDEKLFF. The CDR3 DNA reads as TGTGCCAGCAGCTTAAGGTGGGGCAGGGGGAGTTCCGACGATGAAAAACTGTTTTTT.